What follows are 28 T cell receptor beta chains derived from one specimen sequenced in a study of cytomegalovirus exposure and HLA in healthy donors. Amplification used 60 Vbeta primers and 13 Jbeta primers. Method: immunoSEQ multiplex PCR; TCRdb's copy keeps in-frame clones and lacks some. The table shows around 150,000 clones, with around two thirds occurring only once. The specimen sequenced was PBMCs. The receptors stem from a woman aged 40 to 50 in good health and CMV-seronegative.

The chain uses TRBV6-1 and TRBJ1-2; maybe TRBD1 (6 bases). CDR3 length: 15 amino acids. Trimming took 2 bases from V and 8 from J, leaving 18 bases between them. Germline values: CDR1 MNHNS, CDR2 SASEGT. The CDR3 here is CASSEPGQLNRGYTF. Here the CDR3 DNA reads TGTGCCAGCAGTGAACCCGGACAGCTCAATCGCGGCTACACCTTC.

J is TRBJ2-5 and V is TRBV7-9; D is possibly TRBD1 (5 bases). V gave up 5 bases and J gave up 5 bases, with 12 bases separating them. This CDR3 region has 13 residues. Germline V gives CDR1 SEHNR, CDR2 FQNEAQ (reference sequence). CDR3 protein: CASSLRVEETQYF. The CDR3 coding sequence is TGTGCCAGCAGCCTCAGGGTTGAGGAGACCCAGTACTTC.

The rearrangement joins TRBV30 to TRBJ1-2; D unresolved. This CDR3 comprises 14 residues. Germline CDR1 and CDR2: GTSNPN and SVGIG (reference sequence). V was pared by 2 bases and J by 2 bases, with 12 bases between. CDR3 sequence reads: CAWSTPRVNYGYTF. The CDR3 coding sequence is TGTGCCTGGAGTACCCCACGGGTAAACTATGGCTACACCTTC.

V gene TRBV4-1 combines with J gene TRBJ2-1; weak D call: TRBD1 (5 bases). Germline V lookup: CDR1 MGHRA, CDR2 YSYEKL. The V gene lost 4 bases and the J gene lost 3 bases, with 19 bases spanning the gap. The length of the CDR3 is 17 residues. DNA for the CDR3: TGCGCCAGCAGCCCCCAGTGGCCCTGGGGCAGCTACAATGAGCAGTTCTTC. Its translation is CASSPQWPWGSYNEQFF.

The chain couples TRBV5-1 to TRBJ2-5, with 8 bases lining up with TRBD2. V gave up 0 bases and J gave up 2 bases; unmatched junction bases: 6. The CDR3 length is 16 residues. The germline gives CDR1 SGHRS, CDR2 YFSETQ. The CDR3 DNA reads TGCGCCAGCAGCTTGGTTAGCGGGATCCCACAAGAGACCCAGTACTTC. It codes for CASSLVSGIPQETQYF.

DNA of the CDR3: TGTGCCAGTAGTCAATCGACTCGGGGAGTAGGTGGCTACACCTTC. Protein sequence: CASSQSTRGVGGYTF. The chain combines TRBV19 with TRBJ1-2; D remains unclear. V dropped 5 bases and J dropped 7 bases, with 20 bases sitting between them. Germline loops: CDR1 LNHDA, CDR2 SQIVND (reference sequence). CDR3 length: 15 amino acids.

The chain uses TRBV5-1 and TRBJ1-6, with D unresolved. Trimming removed 4 bases from V and 7 bases from J, with 15 bases in between. CDR1 and CDR2 from the germline V gene are SGHRS and YFSETQ. CDR3 length: 15 residues. The CDR3 sequence is CASSGQSGGNSPLHF. DNA of the CDR3: TGCGCCAGCAGCGGCCAGTCGGGCGGGAATTCACCCCTCCACTTT.

This clone was picked up a small number of times. The genes are TRBV27 and TRBJ2-7; TRBD1 matches at 10 bases. Germline V gives CDR1 MNHEY, CDR2 SMNVEV (reference sequence). V shed 1 base and J 2 bases; nucleotides not matched to a gene: 8. The CDR3 contains 17 residues. The CDR3 coding sequence is TGTGCCAGCAGTTTATATGGGACAGGGGTCCCAGCCTACGAGCAGTACTTC. Its translation: CASSLYGTGVPAYEQYF.

The chain joins TRBV5-4 to TRBJ2-3; perhaps TRBD1 as D (5 bases). The CDR3 sequence is 16 residues long. The germline CDR1 and CDR2 sequences are SGHNT and YYREEE (reference sequence). Between the trimmed V and J ends, which lost 3 bases and 5 bases, there was a span of 19 bases. CDR3 residues: CASSSKTVVKGDTQYF. CDR3 DNA sequence: TGTGCCAGCAGCTCGAAGACAGTAGTGAAGGGAGATACGCAGTATTTT.

This rearrangement joins TRBV7-2 to TRBJ1-5; no clear D gene. Germline-derived CDR1 and CDR2 are SGHTA and FQGNSA. Trimming shortened V by 5 bases and J by 2 bases, and 10 bases separated the two germline ends. The CDR3 has 14 amino acids. CDR3 sequence (DNA): TGTGCCAGCAGCAGAGAGAGGGGCAATCAGCCCCAGCATTTT. Encoded protein: CASSRERGNQPQHF.

The gene calls are TRBV29-1 and TRBJ2-1; 8 nucleotides agree with TRBD1. Germline CDR1 is SQVTM and CDR2 is ANQGSEA. The CDR3 loop spans 13 amino acids. The V and J ends lost 3 bases and 9 bases, in that order; junction bases with no gene match: 7. This chain's CDR3 is CSVEKTGEGEQFF. In nucleotides, the CDR3 is TGCAGCGTTGAGAAGACAGGGGAAGGTGAGCAGTTCTTC.

V gene TRBV19 combines with J gene TRBJ1-1; D is undetermined. Germline V gene sequence: CDR1 LNHDA, CDR2 SQIVND (reference sequence). V lost 7 bases to trimming and J lost 1 base, with 7 bases between them. This CDR3 spans 12 amino acids. The CDR3 bases are TGTGCCAGTAAGGAGGGGAACACTGAAGCTTTCTTT. Its protein product is CASKEGNTEAFF.

The V and J genes are TRBV4-1 and TRBJ2-1; the match to TRBD1 covers 10 bases. The CDR3 runs 17 residues. Germline loops: CDR1 MGHRA, CDR2 YSYEKL. J lost 6 bases, V lost 0 bases, and 8 bases had no gene match. Here the CDR3 DNA reads TGCGCCAGCAGCCAAGATCCCGCAAGGGACAGGGGCAATGAGCAGTTCTTC. Translation: CASSQDPARDRGNEQFF.

V gene TRBV6-5 combines with J gene TRBJ2-7; 9 positions match TRBD1. Per the germline V gene, CDR1 is MNHEY and CDR2 is SVGAGI. The CDR3 contains 15 residues. After removal of 2 bases from V and 3 bases from J, the junction contained 5 bases not matched to a gene. Written as DNA, the CDR3 is TGTGCCAGCAGTTACAGGTTGGACAGGGGCTACGAGCAGTACTTC. Amino acids: CASSYRLDRGYEQYF.

V usage is TRBV13 and J usage is TRBJ1-1, with TRBD1 matching 7 bases. CDR1 is PRHDT and CDR2 is FYEKMQ in the germline V gene (reference sequence). J was trimmed by 5 bases and V by 5 bases; bases with no gene match: 8. The CDR3 length is 14 residues. CDR3 in DNA: TGTGCCAGCAGCCCATACAGGGGATTAACTGAAGCTTTCTTT. Encoded protein: CASSPYRGLTEAFF.

This clone was counted between two and nine times. V usage is TRBV7-2 and J usage is TRBJ2-1, with 9 positions matching TRBD1. The junction had 14 bases not matched to a gene; V was cut back by 8 bases and J by 9 bases. This CDR3 region has 15 residues. Germline lookup yields CDR1 SGHTA and CDR2 FQGNSA. CDR3 amino acids: CASDLPGQGDLEQFF. CDR3 DNA sequence: TGTGCCAGCGACTTACCGGGACAGGGAGATCTTGAGCAGTTCTTC.

V gene TRBV7-9 combines with J gene TRBJ2-5, with TRBD1 matching 7 bases. Losses at the gene ends were 8 bases for V and 5 bases for J; bases not matched to a gene: 5. Per the germline V gene, CDR1 is SEHNR and CDR2 is FQNEAQ (reference sequence). CDR3 length: 12 amino acids. The CDR3 spells CASGNRGETQYF. CDR3 DNA: TGTGCCAGCGGCAACAGGGGCGAGACCCAGTACTTC.

This clone was counted a few times. The chain recombines TRBV19 with TRBJ1-2, with D unclear. The CDR3 runs 16 residues. The V gene lost 7 bases and the J gene lost 2 bases, with 20 bases spanning the gap. CDR1 and CDR2 from the germline V gene are LNHDA and SQIVND (reference sequence). CDR3 loop: CASTLRAGFGNYGYTF. DNA of the CDR3: TGTGCCAGTACCCTGAGGGCGGGGTTCGGGAACTATGGCTACACCTTC.

There are a few counts of this clone. The rearrangement uses TRBV28 and TRBJ1-6, with a weak D call TRBD1 (5 bases). The germline gives CDR1 MDHEN, CDR2 SYDVKM. This CDR3 spans 15 amino acids. Trimming removed 6 bases at V and 2 bases at J, with 11 bases between. The CDR3 is CASSLGGAYNSPLHF. The CDR3, as DNA: TGTGCCAGCAGCCTGGGGGGGGCCTATAATTCACCCCTCCACTTT.

The rearrangement links TRBV5-1 to TRBJ1-3; the D gene is possibly TRBD1 (6 bases). The germline V gene has CDR1 SGHRS and CDR2 YFSETQ. The CDR3 runs to 13 residues. With 4 bases removed from V and 4 bases from J, the gap between germline ends came to 9 bases. In DNA, the CDR3 is TGCGCCAGCAGCACAGGGCCCGGAAACACCATATATTTT. This codes for CASSTGPGNTIYF.

The table lists this clone with a few counts. V usage is TRBV7-9 and J usage is TRBJ1-1, with TRBD1 matching 8 bases. This CDR3 is 15 amino acids long. CDR1 and CDR2 (germline): SEHNR, FQNEAQ (reference sequence). The V gene end was trimmed by 0 bases and the J gene end by 11 bases; junction bases not matched to a gene: 11. CDR3 DNA sequence: TGTGCCAGCAGCTTAGCAGCGTCAGGGGGCTCACTGGCTTTCTTT. Residues: CASSLAASGGSLAFF. Combining the CDR3 with reference TRBV7-9 and TRBJ1-1 gives the whole variable domain DTGVSQNPRHKITKRGQNVTFRCDPISEHNRLYWYRQTLGQGPEFLTYFQNEAQLEKSRLLSDRFSAERPKGSFSTLEIQRTEQGDSAMYLCASSLAASGGSLAFFGQGTRLTVV.

The chain recombines TRBV7-8 with TRBJ2-1, with D possibly being TRBD2 (6 bases). Trimming pared 4 bases from V and 2 bases from J, leaving 15 bases between. CDR3 length equals 16 residues. From germline, CDR1 is SGHVS and CDR2 FQNEAQ. The CDR3 sequence: CASSSQGGTAYNEQFF. CDR3 nucleotides: TGTGCCAGCAGCTCGCAGGGCGGGACGGCCTACAATGAGCAGTTCTTC.

Here the CDR3 reads CASSQYPGQGINEQFF. The CDR3, as DNA: TGTGCCAGCAGTCAATACCCGGGACAGGGAATCAATGAGCAGTTCTTC. V is TRBV6-6 and J is TRBJ2-1, with 9 bases identical to TRBD1. The CDR3 is 16 amino acids. Germline V CDR1 and CDR2: MNHNY, SVGAGI (reference sequence). V lost 5 bases and J lost 6; bases outside the gene matches: 11.

V and J are TRBV11-2 and TRBJ1-1, with 9 bases identical to TRBD1. V trimming: 4 bases; J trimming: 9 bases; junction bases outside the gene matches: 18. This CDR3 is 17 amino acids long. Germline CDR1 reads SGHAT; CDR2 reads FQNNGV. CDR3 DNA: TGTGCCAGCAGCTACCTGTGGAACCGGGACAGGGTAAGGAAAGCTTTCTTT. Its translation: CASSYLWNRDRVRKAFF.

The gene calls are TRBV5-6 and TRBJ2-2; D is uncertain. The V end lost 0 bases, the J end lost 1 base, and 4 bases lay between the germline ends. The CDR3 consists of 14 residues. CDR1 is SGHDT and CDR2 is YYEEEE in the germline V gene. The CDR3 DNA sequence: TGTGCCAGCAGCTTGGCCGGGAACACCGGGGAGCTGTTTTTT. The encoded protein is CASSLAGNTGELFF.

This clone has more than one count but fewer than ten. The rearrangement joins TRBV28 to TRBJ1-4; D is possibly TRBD1 (6 bases). Trimming took off 5 bases at V and 5 bases at J, with 15 bases between the two ends. CDR1 is MDHEN, CDR2 SYDVKM, per germline. CDR3 length equals 15 residues. CDR3 nucleotide sequence: TGTGCCAGCAGTCCCGACAGGTCGGGAAATGAAAAACTGTTTTTT. Its translation: CASSPDRSGNEKLFF.

This clone was detected a few times. The V and J genes are TRBV6-5 and TRBJ1-6; D call uncertain. CDR1 and CDR2 from the germline V gene are MNHEY and SVGAGI. This CDR3 is built from 14 residues. Trimming shortened V by 3 bases and J by 7 bases, and 10 bases separated the two germline ends. The CDR3 DNA follows: TGTGCCAGCAGTTATAGTACGAGAAATTCACCCCTCCACTTT. This sequence encodes CASSYSTRNSPLHF.

The chain combines TRBV6-5 with TRBJ1-2, with TRBD1 identical over 10 bases. The V and J ends lost 6 bases and 6 bases, in that order; junction bases with no gene match: 7. Germline loops: CDR1 MNHEY, CDR2 SVGAGI. The CDR3 totals 14 residues. This CDR3 reads CASRFRGTGDGYTF. CDR3 nucleotide sequence: TGTGCCAGCAGGTTCAGGGGGACAGGGGATGGCTACACCTTC.